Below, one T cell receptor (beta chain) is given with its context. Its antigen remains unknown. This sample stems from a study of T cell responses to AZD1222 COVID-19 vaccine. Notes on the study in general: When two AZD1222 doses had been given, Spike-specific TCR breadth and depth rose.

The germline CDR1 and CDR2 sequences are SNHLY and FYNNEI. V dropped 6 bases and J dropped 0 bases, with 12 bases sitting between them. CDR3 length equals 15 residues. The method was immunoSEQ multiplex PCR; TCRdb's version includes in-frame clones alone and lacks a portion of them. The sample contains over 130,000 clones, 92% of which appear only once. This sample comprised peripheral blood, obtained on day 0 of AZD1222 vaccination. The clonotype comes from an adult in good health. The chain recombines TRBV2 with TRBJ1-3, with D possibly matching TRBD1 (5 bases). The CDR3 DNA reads TGTGCCAGCAGACCGGGACTCTCCTCTGGAAACACCATATATTTT. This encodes CASRPGLSSGNTIYF. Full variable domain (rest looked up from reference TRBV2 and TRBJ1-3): EPEVTQTPSHQVTQMGQEVILRCVPISNHLYFYWYRQILGQKVEFLVSFYNNEISEKSEIFDDQFSVERPDGSNFTLKIRSTKLEDSAMYFCASRPGLSSGNTIYFGEGSWLTVV.